This T cell receptor (beta chain) was profiled in a study of pediatric ulcerative colitis. The repertoire was sequenced with immunoSEQ multiplex PCR; TCRdb's copy has only in-frame clones and lacks some. The sample consists of about 64,000 clones, about 80% of them appearing once. CDR1 PRHDT and CDR2 FYEKMQ come from the germline V gene (reference sequence). V was trimmed by 3 bases and J by 12 bases, leaving 12 bases between them. This CDR3 has 13 residues. This chain uses TRBV13 with TRBJ1-6; D is possibly TRBD1 (5 bases). The receptor comes from a boy aged 5-17 years with moderate ulcerative colitis. Sequenced: blood. In nucleotides, the CDR3 is TGTGCCAGCAGCTTGGGGGAGTTAGTACCCCTCCACTTT. Encoded protein: CASSLGELVPLHF. The whole variable domain, remainder taken from reference TRBV13 and TRBJ1-6, is AAGVIQSPRHLIKEKRETATLKCYPIPRHDTVYWYQQGPGQDPQFLISFYEKMQSDKGSIPDRFSAQQFSDYHSELNMSSLELGDSALYFCASSLGELVPLHFGNGTRLTVT.